One and the same sample provided the 27 T cell receptor beta chains below, sequenced in a study of OX40 agonist ivuxolimab in advanced cancers. The receptor library was made with the immunoSEQ multiplex PCR assay. TCRdb took this table from immuneACCESS and kept in-frame rearrangements with V and J called. Such tables lack part of the clones; where checked against another copy, unresolved V genes explain under half of the gap, and the rest is unexplained. The sample table lists tens of thousands of clones, approximately 70% of them with a count of one. Of the sample, about 20% falls within the top ten clones. This sample comprised CD4+ or CD8+ T cells sorted from blood, obtained in a trial of the OX40 agonist ivuxolimab. All receptors come from an adult with an advanced solid tumor such as melanoma, head and neck, liver or kidney cancer.

This rearrangement joins TRBV10-3 to TRBJ1-3; D not resolved. V was pared by 8 bases and J by 0 bases, with 14 bases between. This CDR3 has 15 residues. Germline V lookup: CDR1 ENHRY, CDR2 SYGVKD. The CDR3 sequence is CAIVSPRVSGNTIYF. As DNA, the CDR3 is TGTGCCATCGTGTCCCCCCGGGTCTCTGGAAACACCATATATTTT.

In this sample, this clone turned up once. V is TRBV5-1 and J is TRBJ1-6, with a possible D match to TRBD1 (6 bases). There are 15 residues in the CDR3. V lost 0 bases, J lost 8 bases, and 12 bases lay in between. CDR1 and CDR2 from the germline V gene are SGHRS and YFSETQ. The CDR3 sequence: CASSLEGGLDSPLHF. The DNA for the CDR3 is TGCGCCAGCAGCTTGGAGGGGGGCCTTGATTCACCCCTCCACTTT.

The chain is built from TRBV10-1 and TRBJ2-6; D gene unclear. From germline, CDR1 is WNHNN and CDR2 SYGVQD (reference sequence). V was shortened by 7 bases and J by 5 bases, with 12 bases between the two germline ends. There are 14 residues in the CDR3. The CDR3 coding sequence is TGCGCCAGCATCGCACAAAGTCGGGCCAACGTCCTGACTTTC. Its translation: CASIAQSRANVLTF.

This chain joins TRBV2 and TRBJ2-1; a weak D match, TRBD2 (6 bases). V lost 0 bases, J lost 9 bases, and 18 bases lay in between. The CDR3 sequence is 16 residues long. CDR1 SNHLY and CDR2 FYNNEI come from the germline V gene. The CDR3 bases are TGTGCCAGCAGTGAAGCGGGGAGGAGCGCTAGTGGTGAGCAGTTCTTC. Encoded protein: CASSEAGRSASGEQFF.

The chain uses TRBV19 and TRBJ2-7; 7 positions agree with TRBD1. The CDR3 extends over 11 amino acids. The germline gives CDR1 LNHDA, CDR2 SQIVND (reference sequence). V gave up 8 bases and J gave up 5 bases; unmatched junction bases: 3. CDR3 in DNA: TGTGCCAGTGCACAGGGGAACGAGCAGTACTTC. It translates to CASAQGNEQYF.

The V call is TRBV27, the J call TRBJ2-2; D gene uncertain. V gave up 5 bases and J gave up 1 base, with 5 bases separating them. CDR1 is MNHEY and CDR2 is SMNVEV in the germline V gene (reference sequence). The CDR3 loop spans 13 amino acids. CDR3 DNA: TGTGCCAGCAGTCTGCTGAACACCGGGGAGCTGTTTTTT. It specifies CASSLLNTGELFF.

The chain has TRBV19 and TRBJ2-3, with D tentatively TRBD2 (7 bases). With 7 bases removed from V and 1 base from J, the gap between germline ends came to 18 bases. Germline assignment: CDR1 LNHDA and CDR2 SQIVND (reference sequence). This CDR3 is 16 amino acids long. CDR3 loop: CASTPGRGLGTDTQYF. In nucleotides, the CDR3 is TGTGCCAGTACCCCTGGGCGGGGGCTAGGCACAGATACGCAGTATTTT.

The genes are TRBV4-3 and TRBJ1-4; TRBD1 matches 7 bases. The CDR3 consists of 14 residues. Trimming cost V 4 bases and J 2 bases; bases outside gene matches: 1. CDR1 is LGHNA and CDR2 is YSLEER in the germline V gene. The CDR3 DNA reads TGCGCCAGCAGCCGACAGGGTACTAATGAAAAACTGTTTTTT. Its protein is CASSRQGTNEKLFF.

The chain is built from TRBV2 and TRBJ2-7, with 7 bases matching TRBD1. This CDR3 comprises 15 residues. The trim removed 6 bases at V and 0 bases at J, leaving 8 bases unmatched. Germline CDR1 reads SNHLY; CDR2 reads FYNNEI. The chain's CDR3 is CASSEDRTHSYEQYF. CDR3 coding DNA: TGTGCCAGCAGCGAGGACAGGACCCACTCCTACGAGCAGTACTTC.

This CDR3 is CASSPQAGGGGSYNEQFF. The CDR3 DNA reads TGTGCCAGCAGCCCCCAGGCGGGGGGGGGTGGTTCCTACAATGAGCAGTTCTTC. The chain couples TRBV13 to TRBJ2-1, with 9 bases matching TRBD2. This CDR3 has 18 amino acids. Germline CDR1 reads PRHDT; CDR2 reads FYEKMQ (reference sequence). V lost 5 bases to trimming and J lost 1 base; unmatched junction nucleotides: 12.

The chain joins TRBV21-1 to TRBJ2-7; TRBD2 is taken as the D call from the table, unchecked against the DNA. TRBV21-1 counts as a pseudogene. This CDR3 has 15 amino acids. Written as DNA, the CDR3 is TGTGCCAGCAGCAAAGCGGGCGGGGGGGCCCGGGAGCAGTACTTC. Its protein is CASSKAGGGAREQYF.

The chain carries TRBV7-3 and TRBJ1-2; 7 nucleotides agree with TRBD1. The V and J ends lost 3 bases and 2 bases, in that order; junction bases with no gene match: 9. CDR3 length: 16 residues. From germline, CDR1 is SGHTA and CDR2 FQGTGA. The CDR3 sequence is CASSFRGDWENYGYTF. In DNA, the CDR3 is TGTGCCAGCAGCTTCAGGGGGGATTGGGAAAACTATGGCTACACCTTC.

The chain combines TRBV11-2 with TRBJ1-2, with unresolved D. This CDR3 contains 14 residues. CDR1 is SGHAT and CDR2 is FQNNGV in the germline V gene. Trimming cost V 3 bases and J 4 bases, with 12 bases left between them. This chain's CDR3 is CASSLWAWGYGYTF. In DNA, the CDR3 is TGTGCCAGCAGCTTGTGGGCTTGGGGCTATGGCTACACCTTC.

The chain carries TRBV5-7 and TRBJ1-3; D is possibly TRBD1 (6 bases). TRBV5-7 is known as an ORF, though its function is uncertain. The CDR3 sequence is 17 residues long. Between the trimmed V and J ends, which lost 2 bases and 0 bases, there was a span of 15 bases. DNA for the CDR3: TGTGCCAGCAGCTTCTTACTCGGACAGAGCTCTGGAAACACCATATATTTT. This sequence encodes CASSFLLGQSSGNTIYF.

The chain carries TRBV7-9 and TRBJ2-3; TRBD1 matches at 7 bases. The trim removed 3 bases at V and 4 bases at J, leaving 7 bases unmatched. This CDR3 is built from 15 residues. Germline CDR1 SEHNR, CDR2 FQNEAQ (reference sequence). CDR3 residues: CASSFATGNSDTQYF. Here the CDR3 DNA reads TGTGCCAGCAGCTTCGCGACAGGGAATTCAGATACGCAGTATTTT. Based on the CDR3 plus reference TRBV7-9 and TRBJ2-3, the full variable domain is DTGVSQNPRHKITKRGQNVTFRCDPISEHNRLYWYRQTLGQGPEFLTYFQNEAQLEKSRLLSDRFSAERPKGSFSTLEIQRTEQGDSAMYLCASSFATGNSDTQYFGPGTRLTVL.

V gene TRBV2 combines with J gene TRBJ2-2; D unresolved. V lost 6 bases and J 2 bases, leaving 10 bases between the germline ends. This CDR3 is 14 amino acids long. Germline CDR1 is SNHLY and CDR2 is FYNNEI. CDR3 sequence reads: CASRQGPNTGELFF. For the CDR3, the DNA is TGTGCCAGCAGACAAGGGCCCAACACCGGGGAGCTGTTTTTT.

The chain carries TRBV5-4 and TRBJ2-7, with D perhaps TRBD2 (5 bases). This CDR3 region has 13 residues. Germline assignment: CDR1 SGHNT and CDR2 YYREEE (reference sequence). Trimming took off 4 bases at V and 4 bases at J, with 12 bases between the two ends. The CDR3 sequence: CASSQPERYEQYF. The CDR3 coding sequence is TGTGCCAGCAGCCAACCCGAGCGGTACGAGCAGTACTTC.

The V call is TRBV5-5, the J call TRBJ1-2; maybe TRBD1 (5 bases). V was pared by 0 bases and J by 1 base, with 7 bases between. Germline values: CDR1 SGHKS, CDR2 YYEKEE (reference sequence). This CDR3 contains 14 residues. CDR3 region: CASSLGGYNYGYTF. The DNA for the CDR3 is TGTGCCAGCAGCTTGGGGGGGTATAACTATGGCTACACCTTC.

V usage is TRBV5-3 and J usage is TRBJ2-3; D unclear. TRBV5-3 is placed among ORFs of uncertain function. The V and J ends lost 4 bases and 0 bases respectively, with 6 bases between them. The CDR3 has 13 residues. The CDR3 DNA reads as TGTGCCAGAAGCCTTTCTAGCACAGATACGCAGTATTTT. It encodes CARSLSSTDTQYF.

The chain has TRBV27 and TRBJ1-5; possible D gene TRBD1, 6 bases. CDR3 length: 16 amino acids. V was trimmed by 7 bases and J by 3 bases, leaving 19 bases between them. Germline V gene lookup returns CDR1 MNHEY and CDR2 SMNVEV (reference sequence). In DNA form, the CDR3 reads TGTGCCAGCATGGGGGCAGGGAGACGCCCCAATCAGCCCCAGCATTTT. Translated: CASMGAGRRPNQPQHF.

The DNA for the CDR3 is TGTGCCTCGGGGAGATGGGACGGCTACACCTTC. Translated: CASGRWDGYTF. The chain couples TRBV30 to TRBJ1-2, with D tentatively TRBD1 (5 bases). Germline V gene data show CDR1 as GTSNPN and CDR2 as SVGIG (reference sequence). CDR3 size: 11 residues. V lost 7 bases and J lost 8, with 14 bases in between.

This clone was seen only a few times. The rearrangement joins TRBV18 to TRBJ1-1; TRBD1 matches at 7 bases. The trim removed 4 bases at V and 2 bases at J, leaving 13 bases unmatched. Germline V gene sequence: CDR1 KGHSH, CDR2 LQKENI. CDR3 length: 17 residues. The CDR3 loop reads CASSLKKGQIHNTEAFF. Written as DNA, the CDR3 is TGTGCCAGCTCACTCAAAAAGGGACAGATTCATAACACTGAAGCTTTCTTT.

The chain links TRBV11-3 to TRBJ2-3; the D gene is possibly TRBD2 (6 bases). The ends were cut back, 5 bases at V and 0 bases at J, with 12 bases in the middle. Germline loops: CDR1 SGHNT, CDR2 YENEEA. The CDR3 sequence is 15 residues long. The CDR3 coding sequence is TGTGCCAGCAGCCCCCCAGGGACTAGCACAGATACGCAGTATTTT. Its protein is CASSPPGTSTDTQYF.

The chain combines TRBV9 with TRBJ1-2; 7 nucleotides line up with TRBD1. The germline CDR1 and CDR2 sequences are SGDLS and YYNGEE. The CDR3 contains 14 residues. J was trimmed by 4 bases and V by 4 bases; bases with no gene match: 7. The CDR3 region has the DNA TGTGCCAGCAGCCCGTCGACAGGGCTCTATGGCTACACCTTC. Its protein is CASSPSTGLYGYTF.

The V and J genes are TRBV19 and TRBJ1-1; tentatively, D is TRBD1 (5 bases). The germline gives CDR1 LNHDA, CDR2 SQIVND (reference sequence). This CDR3 contains 14 residues. V was cut by 7 bases and J by 0 bases, with 12 bases left in between. The CDR3 loop is CASTMGLLNTEAFF. CDR3 DNA: TGTGCCAGTACGATGGGACTCTTGAACACTGAAGCTTTCTTT.

A few counts support this clone. V and J are TRBV10-3 and TRBJ2-5; tentatively, D is TRBD1 or TRBD2 (5 bases each). This CDR3 region has 15 residues. Germline lookup yields CDR1 ENHRY and CDR2 SYGVKD. V lost 9 bases and J lost 1, with 18 bases in between. The CDR3 nucleotides read TGTGCCATTGCACCGGGGCTCTCGGCCCAAGAGACCCAGTACTTC. The encoded protein is CAIAPGLSAQETQYF.

This rearrangement joins TRBV7-9 to TRBJ2-3; no clear D. CDR1 and CDR2 from the germline V gene are SEHNR and FQNEAQ (reference sequence). V dropped 4 bases and J dropped 2 bases, with 16 bases sitting between them. This CDR3 is built from 16 residues. CDR3 sequence: CASSYLGAGYTDTQYF. For the CDR3, the DNA is TGTGCCAGCAGCTACCTTGGAGCCGGTTACACAGATACGCAGTATTTT.